This TCR beta chain was obtained from a study of shared clonotypes between healthy human individuals. CDR3 length: 15 residues. V dropped 6 bases and J dropped 4 bases, with 15 bases sitting between them. Germline V lookup: CDR1 MNHEY, CDR2 SVGAGI. The repertoire was sequenced with immunoSEQ multiplex PCR; TCRdb's copy has only in-frame clones and lacks some. Of around 2.1 million clones in the sample, 93% are singletons; the top ten hold roughly 1.7%. It was CD45RO-negative cells, positively selected for CCR7, that made up naive CD8 cells, with terminally differentiated effector memory CD45RA+ cells excluded.

The chain is built from TRBV6-5 and TRBJ2-2, with D perhaps being TRBD1 or TRBD2 (6 bases each). The receptor comes from a man in his late teens or twenties in good health. Some clones in this sample may be carry-over from other donors' samples. Material: naive CD8+ T cells from PBMCs. DNA for the CDR3: TGTGCCAGCAGGACCGGGGGCTCTGGCACCGGGGAGCTGTTTTTT. Amino acids: CASRTGGSGTGELFF.